This is a list of T cell receptor beta chains from one sample in a study of a mutant IDH1 vaccine in newly diagnosed glioma. TCRdb keeps only in-frame clones here, not all; method: immunoSEQ multiplex PCR. The sample carries approximately 12,000 clones, 81% recorded once. Antigens of these TCRs are unknown. Specimen: PBMCs, collected from a glioma patient whose treatment included an IDH1 peptide vaccine. The receptor set was obtained from a man aged 30-40 years with glioma. CDR3s include the opening cysteine and the closing phenylalanine or tryptophan. A D gene is named only where the DNA matches it firmly. Some rows have no size entry. The others give once, few or many, or a class for an expanded clone.

.	TRBV7-2	.	TRBJ1-2	CASSLDGGEWNGYTF	TGTGCCAGCAGCTTAGATGGCGGGGAATGGAATGGCTACACCTTC
once	TRBV29-1	.	TRBJ2-3	CSVDRYRGDTQYF	TGCAGCGTTGATCGATATCGGGGAGATACGCAGTATTTT
.	TRBV11-2	.	TRBJ1-1	CASSPGLPGTEAFF	TGTGCCAGCAGCCCAGGACTCCCGGGCACTGAAGCTTTCTTT
.	TRBV5-1	TRBD2	TRBJ2-7	CASRPTSEGEQYF	TGCGCCAGCAGACCAACTAGCGAGGGCGAGCAGTACTTC
.	TRBV15	.	TRBJ1-5	CATSRDRHPSNQPQHF	TGTGCCACCAGCAGAGATAGACACCCAAGCAATCAGCCCCAGCATTTT
once	TRBV11-2	TRBD1	TRBJ1-1	CASSLSDRGALNTEAFF	TGTGCCAGCAGCTTAAGCGACAGGGGGGCCTTGAACACTGAAGCTTTCTTT
few	TRBV7-2	.	TRBJ1-5	CASSRQASNQPQHF	TGTGCCAGCAGCCGACAGGCCTCCAATCAGCCCCAGCATTTT
.	TRBV18	TRBD2	TRBJ2-7	CASSGTSGSRYEQYF	TGTGCCAGCTCAGGGACTAGCGGGAGTAGGTACGAGCAGTACTTC
few	TRBV6-1	TRBD1	TRBJ1-2	CASSDRGLYGYTF	TGTGCCAGCAGTGATAGGGGGCTCTATGGCTACACCTTC
few	TRBV5-6	TRBD1	TRBJ1-1	CASSFPRDRDNTEAFF	TGTGCCAGCAGCTTCCCGCGGGACAGGGATAACACTGAAGCTTTCTTT
.	TRBV5-1	.	TRBJ2-5	CASSSVGTNQETQYF	TGCGCCAGCAGCTCGGTTGGGACGAACCAAGAGACCCAGTACTTC
.	TRBV14	TRBD2	TRBJ2-5	CASSSKGLAGVQETQYF	TGTGCCAGCAGCTCGAAGGGGCTAGCGGGAGTTCAAGAGACCCAGTACTTC
.	TRBV7-6	.	TRBJ1-3	CASSTAAVLSGNTIYF	TGTGCCAGCAGCACCGCAGCTGTACTCTCTGGAAACACCATATATTTT
few	TRBV5-6	TRBD1	TRBJ1-1	CASSFKGAATTEAFF	TGTGCCAGCAGCTTTAAGGGGGCGGCAACCACTGAAGCTTTCTTT
few	TRBV2	.	TRBJ1-2	CASSEQVGVGYTF	TGTGCCAGCAGTGAGCAAGTGGGGGTTGGCTACACCTTC
.	TRBV27	TRBD1	TRBJ2-7	CASSPVTGGIYEQYF	TGTGCCAGCAGCCCCGTGACAGGGGGCATTTACGAGCAGTACTTC
.	TRBV19	TRBD1	TRBJ1-1	CASSIGMGTGAFF	TGTGCCAGTAGTATAGGCATGGGGACAGGGGCTTTCTTT
.	TRBV19	TRBD2	TRBJ2-7	CASSISPWAGREQYF	TGTGCCAGTAGTATCTCTCCGTGGGCCGGGAGGGAGCAGTACTTC
.	TRBV5-5	TRBD1	TRBJ2-7	CASSLVQGATYEQYF	TGTGCCAGCAGCTTGGTGCAGGGGGCGACCTACGAGCAGTACTTC
.	TRBV5-1	.	TRBJ1-2	CASSLVPNHGYTF	TGCGCCAGCAGCTTGGTCCCAAACCATGGCTACACCTTC
.	TRBV7-8	.	TRBJ1-1	CVSSLVLGNTEAFF	TGTGTCAGCAGCTTAGTGCTGGGAAACACTGAAGCTTTCTTT
.	TRBV7-6	TRBD2	TRBJ2-5	CASSLYRGAGGETQYF	TGTGCCAGCAGCTTGTATAGGGGCGCGGGAGGGGAGACCCAGTACTTC
.	TRBV6-5	TRBD1	TRBJ1-2	CASSSGQGVYGYTF	TGTGCCAGCAGTTCGGGACAGGGGGTCTATGGCTACACCTTC
few	TRBV13	TRBD1	TRBJ1-1	CASSPLLRGRGNTEAFF	TGTGCCAGCAGCCCTCTCCTCAGGGGGCGAGGGAACACTGAAGCTTTCTTT
.	TRBV27	.	TRBJ1-2	CASSPLTINYGYTF	TGTGCCAGCAGTCCCTTGACAATTAACTATGGCTACACCTTC
.	TRBV18	.	TRBJ1-1	CASSLTQQGNTEAFF	TGTGCCAGCTCACTTACACAACAGGGGAACACTGAAGCTTTCTTT
once	TRBV19	.	TRBJ1-2	CASSIEGRCTF	TGTGCCAGTAGTATAGAGGGGAGGTGCACCTTC
once	TRBV7-9	.	TRBJ1-3	CASSLEQGVFSGNTIYF	TGTGCCAGCAGCTTAGAACAGGGTGTTTTCTCTGGAAACACCATATATTTT
.	TRBV5-6	.	TRBJ1-1	CASSLGPNTEAFF	TGTGCCAGCAGCTTGGGCCCGAACACTGAAGCTTTCTTT
.	TRBV7-2	.	TRBJ1-2	CASSLVVPPRIGGYGYTF	TGTGCCAGCAGCTTAGTAGTACCCCCTCGGATCGGGGGCTATGGCTACACCTTC
.	TRBV18	.	TRBJ2-1	CASSGSKRSSYNEQFF	TGTGCCAGCTCAGGCTCGAAGCGGAGCTCCTACAATGAGCAGTTCTTC
.	TRBV7-9	TRBD2	TRBJ2-3	CASSLPGLAGTDTQYF	TGTGCCAGCAGCTTACCCGGACTAGCGGGCACAGATACGCAGTATTTT
once	TRBV19	.	TRBJ2-1	CASSIGAGSYNEQFF	TGTGCCAGTAGTATTGGGGCGGGCTCCTACAATGAGCAGTTCTTC
.	TRBV5-6	TRBD2	TRBJ2-7	CASSFWGEGTSAYYEQYF	TGTGCCAGCAGCTTCTGGGGCGAAGGGACTAGCGCCTACTACGAGCAGTACTTC
.	TRBV19	.	TRBJ2-5	CASRGRVVETQYF	TGTGCCAGTCGCGGCAGGGTAGTGGAGACCCAGTACTTC
medium-sized	TRBV11-2	.	TRBJ1-1	CASTQASGGLTEAFF	TGTGCCAGCACCCAGGCGAGCGGGGGACTCACTGAAGCTTTCTTT
.	TRBV15	.	TRBJ1-1	CATSRDTNTEAFF	TGTGCCACCAGCAGAGACACGAACACTGAAGCTTTCTTT
.	TRBV7-9	.	TRBJ2-7	CASSVRGRGQPTYEQYF	TGTGCCAGCAGCGTTCGGGGAAGGGGCCAACCTACCTACGAGCAGTACTTC
.	TRBV29-1	.	TRBJ2-1	CSVEILGLSICSYNEQFF	TGCAGCGTTGAAATTTTGGGACTGTCTATTTGCTCCTACAATGAGCAGTTCTTC
.	TRBV6-1	.	TRBJ1-1	CASSERRNTEAFF	TGTGCCAGCAGTGAAAGGAGGAACACTGAAGCTTTCTTT
.	TRBV9	TRBD2	TRBJ2-6	CASSPRLAGSPGANVLTF	TGTGCCAGCAGTCCCAGACTAGCGGGGTCTCCTGGGGCCAACGTCCTGACTTTC
.	TRBV6-6	.	TRBJ1-6	CASSYPSVSVNSPLHF	TGTGCCAGCAGTTACCCCAGCGTCTCAGTTAATTCACCCCTCCACTTT
.	TRBV5-1	.	TRBJ2-5	CASSLDRPTQETQYF	TGCGCCAGCAGCTTGGATCGGCCGACACAAGAGACCCAGTACTTC
.	TRBV5-1	.	TRBJ2-7	CASSFGRRSNGHEQYF	TGCGCCAGCAGCTTTGGTCGTAGATCAAACGGGCACGAGCAGTACTTC
.	TRBV5-1	.	TRBJ2-1	CASSFQGSEQFF	TGCGCCAGCAGCTTTCAAGGGAGTGAGCAGTTCTTC
few	TRBV6-5	.	TRBJ1-2	CASSSGGYDYGYTF	TGTGCCAGCAGTTCGGGTGGGTACGACTATGGCTACACCTTC
.	TRBV5-1	.	TRBJ2-3	CASSDSGSSTDTQYF	TGCGCCAGCAGCGACAGCGGGTCTAGCACAGATACGCAGTATTTT
.	TRBV7-2	.	TRBJ2-2	CATTWTPNTGELFF	TGTGCCACCACCTGGACCCCCAACACCGGGGAGCTGTTTTTT
.	TRBV7-6	.	TRBJ2-7	CASSHYSSYEQYF	TGTGCCAGCAGCCACTATAGCTCCTACGAGCAGTACTTC
.	TRBV6-5	.	TRBJ2-2	CASKQGNTGELFF	TGTGCCAGCAAGCAGGGAAACACCGGGGAGCTGTTTTTT
.	TRBV10-2	TRBD2	TRBJ2-7	CASSPPGLAGGRTYEQYF	TGCGCCAGCAGCCCCCCGGGACTAGCGGGAGGAAGGACCTACGAGCAGTACTTC
few	TRBV5-4	TRBD2	TRBJ2-7	CASSLGGGLAINEQYF	TGTGCCAGCAGCTTGGGCGGGGGACTAGCTATCAACGAGCAGTACTTC